Sequencing of this T cell receptor (beta chain) was carried out in a study of cytomegalovirus exposure and HLA in healthy donors. A word on this clone: Its specificity is not known. At the DNA level, this CDR3 is encoded by other sequences in the same sample as well.

Study-wide points: Listed as cytomegalovirus-associated were more than 150 TCR beta chains. Most TCRs appeared rarely, but some public TCRs recurred in many donors. The classifier was said to identify cytomegalovirus status with high specificity and sensitivity.

The donors were part of the validation cohort of 100 to 150 subjects. That cohort was separate from the first cohort, which comprised some 670 subjects. TCRdb's table, derived via immunoSEQ multiplex PCR, lists solely in-frame clones and lacks some. Of about 200,000 clones in the sample, 80% to 90% were seen once. Germline CDR1 SGHVS, CDR2 FNYEAQ. CDR3 size: 15 residues. Trimming shortened V by 1 base and J by 3 bases, and 10 bases separated the two germline ends. Sequences were obtained from PBMCs. The sequence was collected from a woman aged 30 to 39 in good health and CMV-seropositive. The chain joins TRBV7-6 to TRBJ2-1; D call uncertain. The CDR3 loop reads CASSLVGGSYNEQFF. The CDR3 region has the DNA TGTGCCAGCAGCTTAGTTGGCGGTAGCTACAATGAGCAGTTCTTC.